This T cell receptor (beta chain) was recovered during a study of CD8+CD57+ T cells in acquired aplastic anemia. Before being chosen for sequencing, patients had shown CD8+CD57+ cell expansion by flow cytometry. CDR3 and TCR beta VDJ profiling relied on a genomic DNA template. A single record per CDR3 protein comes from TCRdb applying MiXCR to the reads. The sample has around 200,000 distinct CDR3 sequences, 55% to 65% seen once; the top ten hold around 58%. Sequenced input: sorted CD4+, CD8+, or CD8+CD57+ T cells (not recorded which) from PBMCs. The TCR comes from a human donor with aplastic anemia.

The DNA for the CDR3 is TGTGCCACCAGAGCAGGGTACAATGAGCAGTTCTTC. Amino acid sequence: CATRAGYNEQFF. J is TRBJ2-1 and V is TRBV24-1, with D maybe TRBD1 (5 bases). Trimming removed 7 bases at V and 4 bases at J, with 7 bases between. This CDR3 comprises 12 residues. CDR1 and CDR2 from the germline V gene are KGHDR and SFDVKD.